The 32 T cell receptor beta chains in this list originate from one sample, sequenced in a study of control samples from healthy donors and cancer patients. Using immunoSEQ multiplex PCR, the repertoire was profiled, and TCRdb retains in-frame clones only, with some absent. The sample has about 170,000 clones, about nine tenths seen once; the top ten hold about 1.4%. Material for sequencing was blood. The receptors here all came from a woman aged 30 to 39 in good health.

The chain recombines TRBV18 with TRBJ1-3; no definite D call. Trimming took off 3 bases at V and 0 bases at J, with 6 bases between the two ends. This CDR3 spans 14 amino acids. Germline assignment: CDR1 KGHSH and CDR2 LQKENI. This CDR3 reads CASSPVSSGNTIYF. The CDR3 DNA follows: TGTGCCAGCTCACCGGTCAGCTCTGGAAACACCATATATTTT.

Only one count was recorded for this clone. The chain uses TRBV27 and TRBJ1-5; D is uncertain. Deletions cut 3 bases from V and 4 bases from J, with 4 bases between. Germline CDR1 is MNHEY and CDR2 is SMNVEV (reference sequence). The CDR3 contains 12 residues. CDR3 bases: TGTGCCAGCAGTTTGGGGAATCAGCCCCAGCATTTT. The encoded protein is CASSLGNQPQHF.

The J gene is TRBJ1-2, the V gene TRBV29-1; D uncertain. The CDR3 totals 13 residues. Trimming shortened V by 0 bases and J by 1 base, and 6 bases separated the two germline ends. The germline gives CDR1 SQVTM, CDR2 ANQGSEA. Written as DNA, the CDR3 is TGCAGCGTTGAAGAGGACCTTAACTATGGCTACACCTTC. It translates to CSVEEDLNYGYTF.

About this clone: The sample has other DNA sequences that encode this CDR3 too. V and J are TRBV7-2 and TRBJ2-5; TRBD2 is a possible D gene (7 bases). The CDR3 has 14 residues. From germline, CDR1 is SGHTA and CDR2 FQGNSA. Trimming took 1 base from V and 5 from J, leaving 11 bases between them. CDR3 nucleotides: TGTGCCAGCAGCTTAGGAGGGAGGGGGGAGACCCAGTACTTC. It specifies CASSLGGRGETQYF.

The genes are TRBV10-1 and TRBJ1-1, with 7 bases lining up with TRBD1. Germline-derived CDR1 and CDR2 are WNHNN and SYGVQD (reference sequence). With V trimmed by 2 bases and J by 5 bases, 8 bases remained unmatched. The CDR3 has 15 residues. The CDR3 coding sequence is TGCGCCAGCAGTGAGGAAGGGGGCGCTCGGACTGAAGCTTTCTTT. It codes for CASSEEGGARTEAFF.

About this clone itself: One end of the junction fails to match germline, which may point to a read error. The gene calls are TRBV12-3 or TRBV12-4 and TRBJ1-2, with D unclear. This CDR3 spans 9 amino acids. The CDR3 is CASSCGCTF. In DNA form, the CDR3 reads TGTGCCAGCAGTTGTGGCTGCACCTTC.

The V call is TRBV29-1, the J call TRBJ1-2, with TRBD1 matching over 7 bases. Germline CDR1 reads SQVTM; CDR2 reads ANQGSEA. This CDR3 is 12 amino acids long. The junction had 3 bases not matched to a gene; V was cut back by 4 bases and J by 4 bases. CDR3 protein: CSVGEGAYGYTF. DNA of the CDR3: TGCAGCGTTGGGGAGGGGGCCTATGGCTACACCTTC.

This rearrangement joins TRBV5-6 to TRBJ2-1; D is unresolved. The V gene lost 1 base and the J gene lost 0 bases, with 5 bases spanning the gap. The germline CDR1 and CDR2 sequences are SGHDT and YYEEEE. The CDR3 contains 14 residues. The CDR3 spells CASSLIGSYNEQFF. CDR3 DNA: TGTGCCAGCAGCTTGATAGGCTCCTACAATGAGCAGTTCTTC. The full variable domain, in which reference TRBV5-6 and TRBJ2-1 provide the parts outside the CDR3, is DAGVTQSPTHLIKTRGQQVTLRCSPKSGHDTVSWYQQALGQGPQFIFQYYEEEERQRGNFPDRFSGHQFPNYSSELNVNALLLGDSALYLCASSLIGSYNEQFFGPGTRLTVL.

V and J are TRBV7-2 and TRBJ1-4, with a possible D match to TRBD1 (6 bases). The V gene's germline CDR1 is SGHTA and CDR2 FQGNSA. This CDR3 has 15 residues. Trimming left V 1 base short and J 7 bases short, with 13 bases between. The CDR3 nucleotides read TGTGCCAGCAGCTTAGATTCGGGGGCCGGTGAAAAACTGTTTTTT. Translation: CASSLDSGAGEKLFF.

The chain carries TRBV29-1 and TRBJ2-7, with D hard to call. Germline V gene sequence: CDR1 SQVTM, CDR2 ANQGSEA. The CDR3 consists of 12 residues. V was trimmed by 4 bases and J by 0 bases, leaving 7 bases between them. Written as DNA, the CDR3 is TGCAGCGTTGGTGGAGACTCCTACGAGCAGTACTTC. Translating it yields CSVGGDSYEQYF.

In DNA, the CDR3 is TGCGCCAGCAGCTTGGGAGCGGGGATCGGCACAGATACGCAGTATTTT. Protein sequence: CASSLGAGIGTDTQYF. This chain uses TRBV5-1 with TRBJ2-3; TRBD2 matches at 7 bases. CDR1 is SGHRS, CDR2 YFSETQ, per germline. CDR3 size: 16 residues. The trim removed 0 bases at V and 1 base at J, leaving 5 bases unmatched.

The chain has TRBV6-5 and TRBJ1-2, with TRBD1 as a possible D gene (5 bases). Deletions cut 0 bases from V and 2 bases from J, with 7 bases between. CDR3 length: 14 residues. Germline V gives CDR1 MNHEY, CDR2 SVGAGI. The CDR3 DNA reads TGTGCCAGCAGTTACTCGGGGGGAAACTATGGCTACACCTTC. Translating gives CASSYSGGNYGYTF.

V usage is TRBV11-2 and J usage is TRBJ2-2; D perhaps matches TRBD1 (5 bases). The CDR3 has 14 residues. Germline lookup yields CDR1 SGHAT and CDR2 FQNNGV. V was trimmed by 5 bases and J by 1 base, leaving 8 bases between them. The CDR3 region is CASSIGQNTGELFF. CDR3 sequence (DNA): TGTGCCAGCAGCATAGGACAGAACACCGGGGAGCTGTTTTTT.

This sequence joins TRBV7-9 and TRBJ2-1; 9 bases agree with TRBD2. J lost 5 bases, V lost 5 bases, and 10 bases had no gene match. The CDR3 consists of 16 residues. From germline, CDR1 is SEHNR and CDR2 FQNEAQ (reference sequence). As DNA, the CDR3 is TGTGCCAGCAGCACATCCCCGCGGGAGGGCCACAATGAGCAGTTCTTC. Encoded protein: CASSTSPREGHNEQFF.

The rearrangement links TRBV5-5 to TRBJ2-1, with 8 bases identical to TRBD2. J was trimmed by 16 bases and V by 0 bases; bases with no gene match: 6. This CDR3 is built from 12 residues. CDR1 and CDR2 from the germline V gene are SGHKS and YYEKEE (reference sequence). CDR3 coding DNA: TGTGCCAGCAGCTTGGCGAGCGGGAGTAAATTCTTC. This translates into CASSLASGSKFF.

The chain carries TRBV28 and TRBJ1-1; D call uncertain. Germline V gene lookup returns CDR1 MDHEN and CDR2 SYDVKM. The V gene lost 7 bases and the J gene lost 3 bases, with 9 bases spanning the gap. The CDR3 is 12 amino acids. DNA of the CDR3: TGTGCCAGCAAGGGAGGATACACTGAAGCTTTCTTT. As protein: CASKGGYTEAFF.

The rearrangement uses TRBV27 and TRBJ1-2; D possibly corresponds to TRBD1 (6 bases). This CDR3 region has 14 residues. V was cut by 6 bases and J by 4 bases, with 15 bases left in between. The germline CDR1 and CDR2 sequences are MNHEY and SMNVEV (reference sequence). The CDR3 nucleotides read TGTGCCAGCAGCCCAGGGGATGGGGGCTATGGCTACACCTTC. Amino acid sequence: CASSPGDGGYGYTF.

The genes are TRBV6-5 and TRBJ1-2; TRBD1 matches 10 bases. Germline lookup yields CDR1 MNHEY and CDR2 SVGAGI. The CDR3 extends over 14 amino acids. Germline trimming cut 2 bases from V and 4 bases from J; bases unmatched to any gene: 1. CDR3 nucleotide sequence: TGTGCCAGCAGTTACCGGACAGGGGGCTATGGCTACACCTTC. Translation gives CASSYRTGGYGYTF.

Concerning this clone: Other DNA sequences of this sample code for an identical CDR3. The chain couples TRBV6-4 to TRBJ2-6, with 7 bases aligning to TRBD1. Germline V gene data show CDR1 as MRHNA and CDR2 as SNTAGT. This CDR3 is 14 amino acids long. J was trimmed by 4 bases and V by 6 bases; bases with no gene match: 3. The CDR3 bases are TGTGCCAGCAGCGACAGGGCCGGGGCCAACGTCCTGACTTTC. Translated: CASSDRAGANVLTF.

In this sample, this clone turned up a few times. The gene calls are TRBV4-1 and TRBJ2-2; D is perhaps TRBD1 (7 bases). Trimming took off 0 bases at V and 7 bases at J, with 9 bases between the two ends. Germline assignment: CDR1 MGHRA and CDR2 YSYEKL. This CDR3 is 14 amino acids long. The CDR3 here is CASSQDRGVGELFF. CDR3 in DNA: TGCGCCAGCAGCCAAGACAGGGGGGTCGGGGAGCTGTTTTTT.

The V and J genes are TRBV28 and TRBJ1-2, with TRBD1 matching 11 bases. The germline V gene has CDR1 MDHEN and CDR2 SYDVKM. V lost 3 bases and J lost 8; bases outside the gene matches: 11. CDR3 length: 16 amino acids. DNA for the CDR3: TGTGCCAGCAGTTTTCCTGACGGGACAGGGGGACTCGGCTACACCTTC. It specifies CASSFPDGTGGLGYTF.

This chain links TRBV5-1 with TRBJ2-3; 9 positions match TRBD1. Unmatched junction bases numbered 8, after V lost 4 bases and J lost 2 bases. Germline loops: CDR1 SGHRS, CDR2 YFSETQ. This CDR3 is 16 amino acids long. In DNA form, the CDR3 reads TGCGCCAGCAGCAAGGAGGGGACAGGGCCCACAGATACGCAGTATTTT. Its protein product is CASSKEGTGPTDTQYF. The full variable domain, completed using reference TRBV5-1 and TRBJ2-3, is KAGVTQTPRYLIKTRGQQVTLSCSPISGHRSVSWYQQTPGQGLQFLFEYFSETQRNKGNFPGRFSGRQFSNSRSEMNVSTLELGDSALYLCASSKEGTGPTDTQYFGPGTRLTVL.

This chain joins TRBV6-4 and TRBJ1-1; D possibly corresponds to TRBD1 (5 bases). Per the germline V gene, CDR1 is MRHNA and CDR2 is SNTAGT. V was pared by 2 bases and J by 4 bases, with 8 bases between. The CDR3 runs 13 residues. The DNA for the CDR3 is TGTGCCAGCAGTGACGGGGGGATCACTGAAGCTTTCTTT. Translating gives CASSDGGITEAFF.

CDR3 sequence (DNA): TGTGCCTGGAGTAATGGCGGGATATACGAGCAGTACTTC. Protein product: CAWSNGGIYEQYF. V and J are TRBV30 and TRBJ2-7, with D perhaps matching TRBD2 (6 bases). The ends were cut back, 2 bases at V and 4 bases at J, with 12 bases in the middle. CDR3 size: 13 residues. Germline CDR1 is GTSNPN and CDR2 is SVGIG (reference sequence).

This rearrangement joins TRBV4-1 to TRBJ1-5; 9 bases fit TRBD1. The CDR3 spans 19 residues. Germline CDR1 and CDR2: MGHRA and YSYEKL. V was clipped by 1 base and J by 0 bases; unmatched bases: 10. The CDR3 sequence is CASSQGTGQGKYSNQPQHF. CDR3 coding DNA: TGCGCCAGCAGCCAAGGGACGGGACAGGGTAAATATAGCAATCAGCCCCAGCATTTT.

V usage is TRBV6-5 and J usage is TRBJ2-7, with 9 bases fitting TRBD2. CDR1 and CDR2 from the germline V gene are MNHEY and SVGAGI. The junction had 2 bases not matched to a gene; V was cut back by 2 bases and J by 6 bases. This CDR3 spans 13 amino acids. Here the CDR3 DNA reads TGTGCCAGCAGTTACGGCGGGAGGGTCGAGCAGTACTTC. Translating it yields CASSYGGRVEQYF.

This chain links TRBV3-1 (or the pseudogene TRBV3-2) with TRBJ1-6, with a weak D call TRBD1 (5 bases). Germline V lookup: CDR1 LGHDT, CDR2 YNNKEL (reference sequence). The CDR3 contains 17 residues. The V gene lost 1 base and the J gene lost 7 bases, with 17 bases spanning the gap. This CDR3 is CASSQGILAGRNSPLHF. The CDR3 nucleotides read TGTGCCAGCAGCCAAGGTATATTAGCAGGGCGGAATTCACCCCTCCACTTT.

This chain connects TRBV13 to TRBJ2-3; unclear D gene. With 5 bases removed from V and 5 bases from J, the gap between germline ends came to 14 bases. CDR1 is PRHDT, CDR2 FYEKMQ, per germline (reference sequence). The CDR3 extends over 14 amino acids. Written as DNA, the CDR3 is TGTGCCAGCAGCGGGGTATCCAATCGAGATACGCAGTATTTT. It specifies CASSGVSNRDTQYF.

The J gene is TRBJ2-2, the V gene TRBV7-3; D is tentatively TRBD1 or TRBD2 (6 bases each). Trimming cost V 2 bases and J 4 bases, with 11 bases left between them. The CDR3 extends over 15 amino acids. In germline, CDR1 is SGHTA, CDR2 FQGTGA. CDR3 region: CASSLVGGRTGELFF. The CDR3 DNA reads TGTGCCAGCAGCTTAGTAGGGGGGCGCACCGGGGAGCTGTTTTTT.

The chain has TRBV7-3 and TRBJ1-6; D is unresolved. Between the trimmed V and J ends, which lost 0 bases and 5 bases, there was a span of 5 bases. In germline, CDR1 is SGHTA, CDR2 FQGTGA. The CDR3 covers 14 residues. CDR3 coding DNA: TGTGCCAGCAGCTTAACAGCCGATAATTCACCCCTCCACTTT. Translated, it gives CASSLTADNSPLHF.

The chain employs TRBV4-2 and TRBJ1-3, with 8 positions matching TRBD1. Trimming took 2 bases from V and 3 from J; bases not matched to a gene: 6. The CDR3 is 16 amino acids. CDR1 and CDR2 (germline): LGHNA, YNFKEQ. Here the CDR3 reads CASSQSTGVYGNTIYF. CDR3 bases: TGTGCCAGCAGCCAATCGACAGGGGTCTATGGAAACACCATATATTTT.

The chain couples TRBV6-5 to TRBJ1-1, with a tentative D call TRBD1 (6 bases). Per germline, CDR1 MNHEY and CDR2 SVGAGI. The V end was cut by 3 bases, the J end by 5 bases, with 13 bases between. This CDR3 has 14 amino acids. CDR3 bases: TGTGCCAGCAGTTATTCAGGGGCGCCGACTGAAGCTTTCTTT. It codes for CASSYSGAPTEAFF.